The sequence of this T cell receptor beta chain was determined in a study of PD-L1 blockade in urothelial cancer. Across the whole study: The study started patients on atezolizumab at some point between 2013 and 2015, giving 1,200 mg intravenously every 3 weeks. After treatment start, blood was analyzed at 3 weeks (second dose) and at 6 weeks. The median number of T cells present in blood samples was around 150,000.

Sequencing was performed with immunoSEQ multiplex PCR; in TCRdb, only in-frame clones are kept and a portion is missing. The sample has some 20,000 clones, 88% seen once. This CDR3 has 15 residues. Germline-derived CDR1 and CDR2 are SGHVS and FNYEAQ. Trimming removed 6 bases from V and 1 base from J, with 12 bases in between. This clone was observed once. This clonotype was sampled from a man aged 50-60 years with urothelial cancer. Specimen: PBMCs, collected around atezolizumab (anti-PD-L1) treatment. The V and J genes are TRBV7-6 and TRBJ2-2, with unresolved D. CDR3 nucleotide sequence: TGTGCCAGCAGGCGAATCACTCAGAACACCGGGGAGCTGTTTTTT. Amino acid sequence: CASRRITQNTGELFF.